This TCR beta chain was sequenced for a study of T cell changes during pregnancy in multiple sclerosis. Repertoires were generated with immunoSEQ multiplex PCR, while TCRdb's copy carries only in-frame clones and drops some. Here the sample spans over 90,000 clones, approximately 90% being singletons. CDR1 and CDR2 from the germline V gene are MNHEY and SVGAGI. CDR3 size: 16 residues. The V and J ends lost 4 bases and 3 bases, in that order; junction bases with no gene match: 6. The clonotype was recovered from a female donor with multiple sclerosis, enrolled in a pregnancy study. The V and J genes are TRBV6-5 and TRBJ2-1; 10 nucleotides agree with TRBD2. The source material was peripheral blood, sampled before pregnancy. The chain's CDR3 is CASSSKRGGRYNEQFF. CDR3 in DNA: TGTGCCAGCAGTTCAAAGCGGGGGGGGCGCTACAATGAGCAGTTCTTC.